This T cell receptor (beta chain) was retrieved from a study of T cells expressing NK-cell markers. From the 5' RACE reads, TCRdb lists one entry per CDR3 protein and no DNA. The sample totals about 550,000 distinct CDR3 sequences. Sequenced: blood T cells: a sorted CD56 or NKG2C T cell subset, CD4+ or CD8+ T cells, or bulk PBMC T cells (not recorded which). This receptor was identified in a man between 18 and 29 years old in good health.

The CDR3 is CASSLRWPGGEGSGNNEQFF. This chain joins TRBV5-1 and TRBJ2-1; the D call from TCRdb, TRBD1, cannot be confirmed without DNA. The CDR3 has 20 amino acids. CDR1 is SGHRS, CDR2 YFSETQ, per germline.